Below are 26 T cell receptor beta chains sequenced from a single sample in a study of chemoradiotherapy in HPV16-positive cancers. Only in-frame clones appear in the TCRdb table, and some are missing; sequencing was by immunoSEQ multiplex PCR. The data show some 30,000 clones, 84% seen once. This specimen was blood, taken from a patient who underwent chemoradiotherapy. The source is a human donor with HPV-associated anogenital cancer.

The sample holds one count of this clone. The V call is TRBV19, the J call TRBJ1-5, with 8 positions matching TRBD1. The germline V gene has CDR1 LNHDA and CDR2 SQIVND (reference sequence). Trimming cost V 7 bases and J 4 bases; bases outside gene matches: 6. This CDR3 region has 14 residues. The CDR3 sequence is CASTTGGRNQPQHF. The CDR3 region has the DNA TGTGCCAGTACTACAGGGGGAAGGAATCAGCCCCAGCATTTT.

The chain is built from TRBV19 and TRBJ1-2; 10 bases agree with TRBD1. Germline values: CDR1 LNHDA, CDR2 SQIVND (reference sequence). The CDR3 sequence is 13 residues long. Losses at the gene ends were 6 bases for V and 4 bases for J; bases not matched to a gene: 2. As DNA, the CDR3 is TGTGCCAGTAGGACAGGGGGCACCTATGGCTACACCTTC. Its translation is CASRTGGTYGYTF.

J is TRBJ2-1 and V is TRBV19; TRBD2 agrees at 8 bases. V shed 6 bases, J shed 8 bases, and the junction held 9 bases outside the gene matches. In germline, CDR1 is LNHDA, CDR2 SQIVND (reference sequence). This CDR3 comprises 14 residues. This CDR3 reads CASRNTAGGYEQFF. The CDR3 coding sequence is TGTGCCAGTAGAAATACGGCGGGGGGCTATGAGCAGTTCTTC.

J is TRBJ2-7 and V is TRBV6-6; 7 nucleotides line up with TRBD1. Germline-derived CDR1 and CDR2 are MNHNY and SVGAGI (reference sequence). The V and J ends lost 8 bases and 2 bases, in that order; junction bases with no gene match: 12. The CDR3 runs 15 residues. The CDR3 loop reads CASSLPGTEAYEQYF. The CDR3 nucleotides are TGTGCCAGCTCACTGCCCGGGACAGAGGCCTACGAGCAGTACTTC.

The chain uses TRBV10-3 and TRBJ1-2; weak D call: TRBD1 (6 bases). The V gene lost 10 bases and the J gene lost 1 base, with 13 bases spanning the gap. Germline V gene lookup returns CDR1 ENHRY and CDR2 SYGVKD. The CDR3 is 13 residues long. CDR3 protein: CATRTDDNYGYTF. CDR3 coding DNA: TGTGCCACAAGGACAGACGATAACTATGGCTACACCTTC.

This chain connects TRBV7-2 to TRBJ2-1; 8 nucleotides line up with TRBD2. The CDR3 extends over 16 amino acids. V was clipped by 1 base and J by 1 base; unmatched bases: 3. Germline CDR1 and CDR2: SGHTA and FQGNSA. The CDR3 reads CASSLVGTRSYNEQFF. The DNA for the CDR3 is TGTGCCAGCAGCTTAGTGGGGACTAGGTCCTACAATGAGCAGTTCTTC.

The chain recombines TRBV29-1 with TRBJ2-1; the match to TRBD2 covers 9 bases. The CDR3 extends over 14 amino acids. V shed 6 bases and J 7 bases; nucleotides not matched to a gene: 10. Germline V gives CDR1 SQVTM, CDR2 ANQGSEA. The CDR3 loop reads CSVDSGGSRNEQFF. The CDR3 DNA is TGCAGCGTAGACAGCGGGGGGTCCCGGAATGAGCAGTTCTTC.

The table lists this clone with a count of one. The V call is TRBV11-2, the J call TRBJ1-2, with unresolved D. The germline gives CDR1 SGHAT, CDR2 FQNNGV. This CDR3 spans 10 amino acids. The V end lost 5 bases, the J end lost 12 bases, and 10 bases lay between the germline ends. CDR3 bases: TGTGCCAGCAGCCGTGTGGGGAACACCTTC. It translates to CASSRVGNTF.

J is TRBJ1-1 and V is TRBV10-1; D not certain. Trimming pared 0 bases from V and 2 bases from J, leaving 10 bases between. The V gene's germline CDR1 is WNHNN and CDR2 SYGVQD (reference sequence). The CDR3 sequence is 15 residues long. The CDR3 region has the DNA TGCGCCAGCAGTGAGTCGACGGAAGTCAACACTGAAGCTTTCTTT. Translation gives CASSESTEVNTEAFF.

This clone came up once. The chain joins TRBV21-1 to TRBJ2-1; the table's TRBD2 call for D was not verified on the DNA. TRBV21-1 is a recognized pseudogene. The CDR3 loop spans 16 amino acids. The CDR3 sequence: CASSKASGGYYNEQFF. CDR3 nucleotides: TGTGCCAGCAGCAAAGCTAGCGGGGGGTACTACAATGAGCAGTTCTTC.

This clone was seen a few times. The J gene is TRBJ1-2, the V gene TRBV7-2; a possible D gene is TRBD1 (5 bases). CDR1 is SGHTA and CDR2 is FQGNSA in the germline V gene. The CDR3 totals 15 residues. V was pared by 5 bases and J by 3 bases, with 16 bases between. The CDR3 reads CASSPRDPGDYGYTF. CDR3 DNA sequence: TGTGCCAGCAGCCCCCGGGACCCGGGGGACTATGGCTACACCTTC.

J is TRBJ2-7 and V is TRBV30; TRBD2 might be the D (6 bases). Germline V gene lookup returns CDR1 GTSNPN and CDR2 SVGIG (reference sequence). The V gene lost 3 bases and the J gene lost 5 bases, with 11 bases spanning the gap. The CDR3 has 12 amino acids. Here the CDR3 reads CAWRGGGDEQYF. The DNA for the CDR3 is TGTGCCTGGAGGGGAGGAGGAGACGAGCAGTACTTC.

The chain links TRBV6-5 to TRBJ1-1, with a weak D call TRBD1 (5 bases). Germline lookup yields CDR1 MNHEY and CDR2 SVGAGI. CDR3 length: 15 residues. Trimming shortened V by 7 bases and J by 0 bases, and 15 bases separated the two germline ends. The CDR3 DNA reads as TGTGCCAGCATCCAAACGGGGCTTCTGAACACTGAAGCTTTCTTT. Translation gives CASIQTGLLNTEAFF.

The chain carries TRBV7-9 and TRBJ1-2; TRBD1 is a possible D gene (6 bases). Trimming shortened V by 6 bases and J by 8 bases, and 22 bases separated the two germline ends. The CDR3 contains 15 residues. Germline CDR1 reads SEHNR; CDR2 reads FQNEAQ (reference sequence). The CDR3 loop is CASSSTTGRKGGYTF. CDR3 DNA: TGTGCCAGCAGTTCTACTACAGGGAGGAAGGGGGGCTACACCTTC.

This clone is a singleton in its sample. The chain employs TRBV27 and TRBJ1-3; a possible D gene is TRBD1 (5 bases). Trimming took off 0 bases at V and 5 bases at J, with 11 bases between the two ends. The CDR3 sequence is 15 residues long. CDR1 is MNHEY and CDR2 is SMNVEV in the germline V gene (reference sequence). The CDR3 DNA reads TGTGCCAGCAGTTTATCCGTAGGGGAGAGAAACACCATATATTTT. Protein: CASSLSVGERNTIYF.

V and J are TRBV5-1 and TRBJ2-2, with TRBD2 matching 7 bases. CDR3 size: 15 residues. V was pared by 4 bases and J by 0 bases, with 3 bases of the junction left unmatched. The germline V gene encodes CDR1 SGHRS and CDR2 YFSETQ. CDR3 region: CASSPGGTNTGELFF. CDR3 DNA sequence: TGCGCCAGCAGCCCGGGGGGAACGAACACCGGGGAGCTGTTTTTT.

The V and J genes are TRBV9 and TRBJ1-1; D remains unclear. V lost 0 bases and J 1 base, leaving 4 bases between the germline ends. The CDR3 length is 13 residues. CDR1 SGDLS and CDR2 YYNGEE come from the germline V gene. The DNA for the CDR3 is TGTGCCAGCAGCGTAGGGAGGAACACTGAAGCTTTCTTT. This translates into CASSVGRNTEAFF.

V and J are TRBV12-5 and TRBJ2-1; weak D call: TRBD1 (6 bases). V was cut by 2 bases and J by 7 bases, with 12 bases left in between. Germline V CDR1 and CDR2: LGHNT, FRNRAP. The CDR3 covers 14 residues. For the CDR3, the DNA is TGTGCTAGTGGTTTGCCCCCGACAGGAAATGAGCAGTTCTTC. As protein: CASGLPPTGNEQFF.

The genes are TRBV7-9 and TRBJ1-1, with no clear D. The CDR3 extends over 16 amino acids. Trimming took off 5 bases at V and 0 bases at J, with 16 bases between the two ends. The germline V gene has CDR1 SEHNR and CDR2 FQNEAQ (reference sequence). As DNA, the CDR3 is TGTGCCAGCAGCACTTTGGGAGAGGGAATGAACACTGAAGCTTTCTTT. This gives the protein CASSTLGEGMNTEAFF.

J is TRBJ1-4 and V is TRBV30; 7 bases agree with TRBD1. This CDR3 has 16 amino acids. V lost 3 bases to trimming and J lost 2 bases; unmatched junction nucleotides: 9. The germline V gene has CDR1 GTSNPN and CDR2 SVGIG (reference sequence). CDR3 nucleotides: TGTGCCTGGAGCCCCGACAGGGTACCGACTAATGAAAAACTGTTTTTT. It specifies CAWSPDRVPTNEKLFF.

This clone was seen just once. This chain connects TRBV6-1 to TRBJ1-1; D perhaps matches TRBD1 (6 bases). V lost 6 bases to trimming and J lost 2 bases, with 10 bases between them. The CDR3 totals 13 residues. The germline V gene has CDR1 MNHNS and CDR2 SASEGT. This chain's CDR3 is CASRGGLNTEAFF. The CDR3 region has the DNA TGTGCCAGCAGGGGGGGGCTAAACACTGAAGCTTTCTTT.

The chain uses TRBV5-5 and TRBJ1-1, with TRBD1 matching over 9 bases. Germline V gene lookup returns CDR1 SGHKS and CDR2 YYEKEE (reference sequence). CDR3 length: 16 residues. Unmatched junction bases numbered 8, after V lost 3 bases and J lost 2 bases. The CDR3 nucleotides are TGTGCCAGCAGCTCAAGACCGGGACAGGGAAACACTGAAGCTTTCTTT. It translates to CASSSRPGQGNTEAFF. The variable domain in full, with the rest retrieved from reference TRBV5-5 and TRBJ1-1, is DAGVTQSPTHLIKTRGQQVTLRCSPISGHKSVSWYQQVLGQGPQFIFQYYEKEERGRGNFPDRFSARQFPNYSSELNVNALLLGDSALYLCASSSRPGQGNTEAFFGQGTRLTVV.

V is TRBV5-6 and J is TRBJ1-1, with 10 bases matching TRBD1. The CDR3 spans 16 residues. Germline CDR1 reads SGHDT; CDR2 reads YYEEEE. The ends lost 4 bases at V and 0 bases at J; junction bases unmatched: 6. This CDR3 reads CASSIGQGVVNTEAFF. CDR3 sequence (DNA): TGTGCCAGCAGCATCGGACAGGGGGTAGTGAACACTGAAGCTTTCTTT.

The rearrangement uses TRBV20-1 and TRBJ1-1; no clear D gene. Deletions cut 1 base from V and 11 bases from J, with 8 bases between. CDR1 and CDR2 (germline): DFQATT, SNEGSKA (reference sequence). The CDR3 is 10 amino acids. The CDR3 bases are TGCAGTGCTAGAGGGGTAGGGGCTTTCTTT. Residues: CSARGVGAFF.

The genes are TRBV5-5 and TRBJ1-2; D unresolved. Germline CDR1 and CDR2: SGHKS and YYEKEE (reference sequence). V gave up 1 base and J gave up 5 bases, with 15 bases separating them. The CDR3 spans 15 residues. CDR3 bases: TGTGCCAGCAGCTTGTATGCGCGCAGCGGTTATGGCTACACCTTC. It is translated as CASSLYARSGYGYTF.

The chain joins TRBV10-2 to TRBJ2-7; TRBD2 matches 13 bases. Trimming at V came to 7 bases and at J to 2 bases, leaving 2 bases not matched to a gene. Germline V gene data show CDR1 as WSHSY and CDR2 as SAAADI. CDR3 length: 14 residues. The CDR3 is CASKGLAGPYEQYF. For the CDR3, the DNA is TGCGCCAGCAAGGGACTAGCGGGGCCCTACGAGCAGTACTTC.